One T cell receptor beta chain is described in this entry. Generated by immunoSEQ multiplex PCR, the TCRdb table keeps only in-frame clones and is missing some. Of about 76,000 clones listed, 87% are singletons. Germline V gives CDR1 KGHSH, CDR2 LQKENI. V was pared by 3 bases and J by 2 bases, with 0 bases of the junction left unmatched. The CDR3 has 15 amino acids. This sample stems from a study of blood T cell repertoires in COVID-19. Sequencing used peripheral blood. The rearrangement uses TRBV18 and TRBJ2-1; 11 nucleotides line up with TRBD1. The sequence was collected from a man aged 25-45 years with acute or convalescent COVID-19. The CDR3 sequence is CASSPGQGAYNEQFF. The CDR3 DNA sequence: TGTGCCAGCTCACCGGGACAGGGGGCCTACAATGAGCAGTTCTTC. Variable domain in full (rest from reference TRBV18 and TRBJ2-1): NAGVMQNPRHLVRRRGQEARLRCSPMKGHSHVYWYRQLPEEGLKFMVYLQKENIIDESGMPKERFSAEFPKEGPSILRIQQVVRGDSAAYFCASSPGQGAYNEQFFGPGTRLTVL.